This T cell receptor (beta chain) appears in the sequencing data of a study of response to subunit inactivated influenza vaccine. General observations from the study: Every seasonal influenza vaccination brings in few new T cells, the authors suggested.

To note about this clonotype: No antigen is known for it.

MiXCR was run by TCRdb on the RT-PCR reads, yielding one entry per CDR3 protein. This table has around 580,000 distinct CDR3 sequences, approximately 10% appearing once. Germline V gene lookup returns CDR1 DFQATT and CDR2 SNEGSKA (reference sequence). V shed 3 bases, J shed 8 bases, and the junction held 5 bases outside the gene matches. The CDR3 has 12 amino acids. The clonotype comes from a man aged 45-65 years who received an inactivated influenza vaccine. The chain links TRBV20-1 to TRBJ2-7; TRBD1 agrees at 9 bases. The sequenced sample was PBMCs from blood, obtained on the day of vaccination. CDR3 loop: CSASRDREKQYF. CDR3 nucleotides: TGCAGTGCTAGCCGGGACAGGGAAAAGCAGTACTTC.